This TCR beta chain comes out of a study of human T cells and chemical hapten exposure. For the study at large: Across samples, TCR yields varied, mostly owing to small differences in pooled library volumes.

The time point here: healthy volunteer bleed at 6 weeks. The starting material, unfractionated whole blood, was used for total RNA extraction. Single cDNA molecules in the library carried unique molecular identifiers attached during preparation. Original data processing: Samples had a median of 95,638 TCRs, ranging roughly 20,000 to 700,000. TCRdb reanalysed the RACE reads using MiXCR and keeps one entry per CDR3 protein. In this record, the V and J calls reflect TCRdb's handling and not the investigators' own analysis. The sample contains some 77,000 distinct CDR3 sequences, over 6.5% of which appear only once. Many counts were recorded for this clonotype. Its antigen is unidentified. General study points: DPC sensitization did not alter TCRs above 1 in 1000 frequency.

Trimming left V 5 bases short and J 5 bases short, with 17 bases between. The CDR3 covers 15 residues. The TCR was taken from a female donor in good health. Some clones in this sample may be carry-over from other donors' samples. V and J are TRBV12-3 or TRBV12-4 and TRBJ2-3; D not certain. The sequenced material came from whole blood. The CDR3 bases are TGTGCCAGCAGTGGAGAGGATGGCTGGGGAGATACGCAGTATTTT. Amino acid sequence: CASSGEDGWGDTQYF.